A single sample gave rise to the 22 T cell receptor beta chains below, sequenced in a study of shared clonotypes between healthy human individuals (TCRdb year 2020). The library was obtained by the immunoSEQ multiplex PCR assay. TCRdb retrieved this table from immuneACCESS and kept in-frame rearrangements only. Not all clones are present; in checked studies, unresolved V genes account for under half, and no reason is known for the remainder. The sample table records approximately 2.5 million clones; under 95% of these occur just once. Clones ranked in the top ten supply about 0.34% of the sample. The sequenced material came from naive CD4+ T cells from PBMCs. What this sample's cell subset or site label stands for: CD45RA+ positively selected. The receptors were gathered from a man between 18 and 35 years old in good health. Some clones in this sample may be carry-over from other donors' samples.

The rearrangement links TRBV7-2 to TRBJ1-1, with D possibly being TRBD1 (6 bases). V was pared by 2 bases and J by 10 bases, with 17 bases between. This CDR3 spans 14 amino acids. CDR1 SGHTA and CDR2 FQGNSA come from the germline V gene. CDR3: CASSLNRDPGIAFF. In DNA form, the CDR3 reads TGTGCCAGCAGCTTAAACAGGGACCCCGGGATAGCTTTCTTT.

V gene TRBV12-2 combines with J gene TRBJ2-2; the table's D call of TRBD1 was not tested on the DNA. TRBV12-2 is reported as a pseudogene. This CDR3 region has 18 residues. CDR3 sequence: CASRLAAGVGRNTGELFF. CDR3 nucleotides: TGTGCAAGTCGCTTAGCGGCAGGGGTCGGCCGGAACACCGGGGAGCTGTTTTTT.

This chain links TRBV5-4 with TRBJ2-1; 7 bases map to TRBD2. CDR3 length: 14 residues. Germline assignment: CDR1 SGHNT and CDR2 YYREEE (reference sequence). The V segment lost 0 bases and the J segment 14 bases; nucleotides outside the gene matches: 11. Here the CDR3 DNA reads TGTGCCAGCAGCTTGGGTTTCGATAGCGGGCTAAAGTTCTTC. The encoded protein is CASSLGFDSGLKFF.

This chain uses TRBV11-2 with TRBJ2-2; 9 nucleotides align to TRBD2. Germline lookup yields CDR1 SGHAT and CDR2 FQNNGV. Trimming at V came to 5 bases and at J to 5 bases, leaving 9 bases not matched to a gene. The CDR3 length is 16 residues. Here the CDR3 reads CASSPLAGRNTGELFF. CDR3 in DNA: TGTGCCAGCAGCCCTCTAGCGGGAAGGAATACCGGGGAGCTGTTTTTT.

J is TRBJ1-1 and V is TRBV5-1; 8 nucleotides match TRBD1. This CDR3 contains 14 residues. V dropped 4 bases and J dropped 5; count of bases not matched to a gene: 7. Germline-derived CDR1 and CDR2 are SGHRS and YFSETQ. In nucleotides, the CDR3 is TGCGCCAGCAGCGCTGGGACAGGAGAAACTGAAGCTTTCTTT. Amino acid sequence: CASSAGTGETEAFF. Full variable domain (missing parts from reference TRBV5-1 and TRBJ1-1): KAGVTQTPRYLIKTRGQQVTLSCSPISGHRSVSWYQQTPGQGLQFLFEYFSETQRNKGNFPGRFSGRQFSNSRSEMNVSTLELGDSALYLCASSAGTGETEAFFGQGTRLTVV.

The V call is TRBV28, the J call TRBJ1-2, with a weak D call TRBD1 (6 bases). Between the trimmed V and J ends, which lost 7 bases and 14 bases, there was a span of 23 bases. CDR1 MDHEN and CDR2 SYDVKM come from the germline V gene. The CDR3 has 13 amino acids. The CDR3 DNA reads as TGTGCCAGCACCTTGGGGGACAACCCAAGGGAAACCTTC. This codes for CASTLGDNPRETF.

J is TRBJ1-2 and V is TRBV7-2; 12 positions agree with TRBD1. The germline V gene encodes CDR1 SGHTA and CDR2 FQGNSA. V lost 0 bases to trimming and J lost 4 bases; unmatched junction nucleotides: 6. The CDR3 sequence is 17 residues long. CDR3 nucleotides: TGTGCCAGCAGCTTAGCCGGGACAGGGGGCGGGCGCTATGGCTACACCTTC. This translates into CASSLAGTGGGRYGYTF.

This clone is a singleton in its sample. The chain links TRBV2 to TRBJ2-7; 9 bases align to TRBD2. Germline V CDR1 and CDR2: SNHLY, FYNNEI. CDR3 length equals 13 residues. The V gene end was trimmed by 10 bases and the J gene end by 4 bases; junction bases not matched to a gene: 8. CDR3 region: CATKTSGVYEQYF. The CDR3 DNA reads TGTGCCACAAAGACTAGCGGTGTGTACGAGCAGTACTTC.

The genes are TRBV15 and TRBJ2-1; 8 bases are a match to TRBD2. The CDR3 totals 17 residues. The germline gives CDR1 LNHNV, CDR2 YYDKDF (reference sequence). J was trimmed by 6 bases and V by 1 base; bases with no gene match: 11. CDR3 loop: CATSRGRGLAGANEQFF. CDR3 nucleotides: TGTGCCACCAGCAGAGGCCGAGGGCTAGCGGGTGCCAATGAGCAGTTCTTC.

To note about this clone: In the same sample, other DNA sequences code for this CDR3. The rearrangement uses TRBV7-3 and TRBJ2-2; D is undetermined. The CDR3 has 12 amino acids. The V end lost 5 bases, the J end lost 8 bases, and 9 bases lay between the germline ends. CDR1 is SGHTA, CDR2 FQGTGA, per germline. The CDR3: CASSLISGELFF. The CDR3 DNA reads as TGTGCCAGCAGCCTGATCTCTGGGGAGCTGTTTTTT.

The chain employs TRBV6-5 and TRBJ1-2; 8 nucleotides agree with TRBD1. In germline, CDR1 is MNHEY, CDR2 SVGAGI. The CDR3 runs to 14 residues. Trimming at V came to 4 bases and at J to 3 bases, leaving 4 bases not matched to a gene. The CDR3 protein is CASSFRTGYYGYTF. The CDR3 DNA reads TGTGCCAGCAGTTTTCGGACAGGGTACTATGGCTACACCTTC.

The V call is TRBV6-6, the J call TRBJ2-5; TRBD2 matches at 8 bases. Germline CDR1 and CDR2: MNHNY and SVGAGI (reference sequence). This CDR3 contains 15 residues. Losses at the gene ends were 4 bases for V and 11 bases for J; bases not matched to a gene: 15. CDR3 in amino acids: CASSSDITLRGEQYF. The CDR3 DNA sequence: TGTGCCAGCAGTTCCGACATCACACTGCGGGGGGAGCAGTACTTC.

The chain couples TRBV28 to TRBJ2-7, with 12 positions matching TRBD1. The CDR3 extends over 16 amino acids. V gave up 3 bases and J gave up 4 bases; unmatched junction bases: 7. Germline CDR1 and CDR2: MDHEN and SYDVKM. The CDR3 loop is CASSFPGTGGIYEQYF. CDR3 DNA sequence: TGTGCCAGCAGTTTCCCCGGGACAGGGGGCATATACGAGCAGTACTTC.

The chain uses TRBV4-2 and TRBJ2-7, with D possibly TRBD2 on 6 matching bases. V was pared by 0 bases and J by 5 bases, with 11 bases between. The CDR3 sequence is 14 residues long. Germline V gives CDR1 LGHNA, CDR2 YNFKEQ. DNA of the CDR3: TGTGCCAGCAGCCAAGAGGCCAGGGAGGACGAGCAGTACTTC. Translating gives CASSQEAREDEQYF.

The gene calls are TRBV6-1 and TRBJ1-1; 8 bases are a match to TRBD1. The CDR3 totals 14 residues. With 6 bases clipped from V and 6 bases from J, the junction kept 9 bases outside the gene matches. Germline V gene data show CDR1 as MNHNS and CDR2 as SASEGT. CDR3 in amino acids: CASRTGDPGPEAFF. The CDR3 DNA follows: TGTGCCAGCAGGACAGGGGACCCGGGCCCTGAAGCTTTCTTT.

Points on this clone: One end of the junction fails to match germline, which may point to a read error. The chain couples TRBV5-1 to TRBJ2-7; 7 bases are a match to TRBD1. The CDR3 contains 15 residues. CDR1 and CDR2 (germline): SGHRS, YFSETQ. The CDR3 DNA sequence: TGCGCCAGCAGTTTGGGGACAGCCCCGACCTACGAGCAGTACTTC. It encodes CASSLGTAPTYEQYF.

As regards this clone: Other DNA sequences in the sample encode the same CDR3. This chain links TRBV27 with TRBJ1-2; 9 bases match TRBD1. The CDR3 is 14 amino acids. J was trimmed by 2 bases and V by 6 bases; bases with no gene match: 4. Germline CDR1 reads MNHEY; CDR2 reads SMNVEV (reference sequence). The CDR3 sequence: CASRRTGANYGYTF. The CDR3 DNA reads TGTGCCAGCAGGCGGACAGGGGCCAACTATGGCTACACCTTC.

CDR3 sequence (DNA): TGTGCCAGCAGCTTAGATCGCCCAGGACAGGGCACCGGGGAGCTGTTTTTT. This translates into CASSLDRPGQGTGELFF. The gene calls are TRBV7-3 and TRBJ2-2, with 8 bases lining up with TRBD1. The CDR3 is 17 residues long. Per germline, CDR1 SGHTA and CDR2 FQGTGA. V was pared by 2 bases and J by 4 bases, with 9 bases of the junction left unmatched.

This clone was observed once. The chain is built from TRBV28 and TRBJ2-7; D unresolved. This CDR3 spans 11 amino acids. Germline lookup yields CDR1 MDHEN and CDR2 SYDVKM. Between the trimmed V and J ends, which lost 5 bases and 6 bases, there was a span of 8 bases. The CDR3 here is CASSQVLEQYF. In DNA form, the CDR3 reads TGTGCCAGCAGTCAAGTCCTCGAGCAGTACTTC.

The genes are TRBV7-9 and TRBJ1-1; 8 bases fit TRBD1. V shed 2 bases, J shed 2 bases, and the junction held 4 bases outside the gene matches. Germline loops: CDR1 SEHNR, CDR2 FQNEAQ (reference sequence). CDR3 length equals 15 residues. The CDR3 bases are TGTGCCAGCAGCTTACAGGGGGCTATTAACACTGAAGCTTTCTTT. This gives the protein CASSLQGAINTEAFF.

The sample holds one count of this clone. V gene TRBV27 combines with J gene TRBJ1-5; a possible D gene is TRBD1 (5 bases). The V and J ends lost 0 bases and 0 bases respectively, with 9 bases between them. Germline lookup yields CDR1 MNHEY and CDR2 SMNVEV (reference sequence). The CDR3 is 16 amino acids. CDR3 nucleotides: TGTGCCAGCAGTTTATCCAGGGCATATAGCAATCAGCCCCAGCATTTT. Encoded protein: CASSLSRAYSNQPQHF.

This sequence joins TRBV6-5 and TRBJ1-6; the D is unclear. CDR1 and CDR2 from the germline V gene are MNHEY and SVGAGI. The CDR3 has 13 amino acids. With 7 bases removed from V and 2 bases from J, the gap between germline ends came to 6 bases. The CDR3 spells CASNRAYNSPLHF. The CDR3 bases are TGTGCCAGCAACCGGGCCTATAATTCACCCCTCCACTTT.